This T cell receptor beta chain was found in a study of blood T cell repertoires in COVID-19. Overall study context: COVID-19 samples collected from the United States, Italy and Spain covered acute and convalescent phases. PBMCs, B-cell-depleted T cells, or T cells were the source of the cDNA or gDNA that made up the material.

Original processing methods: Reference gene primer amplification gave estimated nucleated cell counts. TCRdb's table, derived via immunoSEQ multiplex PCR, lists solely in-frame clones and lacks some. That table gives V, J and clone size, and the DNA gave D and trimming. The data hold about 120,000 clones, with over 70% observed a single time. The germline V gene has CDR1 SEHNR and CDR2 FQNEAQ (reference sequence). This CDR3 has 12 amino acids. Trimming removed 4 bases from V and 5 bases from J, with 6 bases in between. This clonotype was sampled from a man between 65 and 85 years old with acute or convalescent COVID-19. This chain uses TRBV7-9 with TRBJ1-3, with TRBD1 as a possible D gene (6 bases). Specimen: peripheral blood. CDR3 DNA: TGTGCCAGCAGCTGGGACAGAAACACCATATATTTT. Protein sequence: CASSWDRNTIYF. Based on the CDR3 plus reference TRBV7-9 and TRBJ1-3, the full variable domain is DTGVSQNPRHKITKRGQNVTFRCDPISEHNRLYWYRQTLGQGPEFLTYFQNEAQLEKSRLLSDRFSAERPKGSFSTLEIQRTEQGDSAMYLCASSWDRNTIYFGEGSWLTVV.